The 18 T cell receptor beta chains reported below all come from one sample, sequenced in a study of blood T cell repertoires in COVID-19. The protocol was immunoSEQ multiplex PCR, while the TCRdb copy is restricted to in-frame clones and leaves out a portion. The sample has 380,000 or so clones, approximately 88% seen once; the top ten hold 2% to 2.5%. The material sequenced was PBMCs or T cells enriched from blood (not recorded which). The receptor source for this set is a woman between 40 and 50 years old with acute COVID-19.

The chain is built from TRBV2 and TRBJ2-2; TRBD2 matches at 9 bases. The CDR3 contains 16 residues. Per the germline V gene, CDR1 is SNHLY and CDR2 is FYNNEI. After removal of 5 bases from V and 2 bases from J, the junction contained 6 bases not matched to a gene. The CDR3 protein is CASSPLAGPNTGELFF. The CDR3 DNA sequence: TGTGCCAGCAGTCCCCTAGCGGGACCCAACACCGGGGAGCTGTTTTTT.

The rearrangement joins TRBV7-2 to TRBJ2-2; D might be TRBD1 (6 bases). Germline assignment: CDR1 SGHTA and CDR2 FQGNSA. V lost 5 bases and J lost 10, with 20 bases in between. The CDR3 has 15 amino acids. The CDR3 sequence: CASSVNTGKVKELFF. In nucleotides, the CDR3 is TGTGCCAGCAGCGTAAACACAGGGAAAGTAAAGGAGCTGTTTTTT.

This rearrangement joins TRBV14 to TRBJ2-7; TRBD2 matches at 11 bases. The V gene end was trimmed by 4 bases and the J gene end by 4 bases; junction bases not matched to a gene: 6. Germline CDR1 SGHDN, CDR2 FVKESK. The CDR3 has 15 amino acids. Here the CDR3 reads CASSPLAGGHYEQYF. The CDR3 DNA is TGTGCCAGCAGCCCCCTAGCGGGGGGCCATTACGAGCAGTACTTC.

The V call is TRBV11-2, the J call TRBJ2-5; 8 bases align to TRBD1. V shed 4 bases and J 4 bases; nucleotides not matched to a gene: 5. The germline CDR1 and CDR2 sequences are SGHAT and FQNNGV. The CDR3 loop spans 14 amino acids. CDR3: CASSSTGVGETQYF. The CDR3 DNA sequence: TGTGCCAGCAGCTCGACAGGGGTAGGAGAGACCCAGTACTTC.

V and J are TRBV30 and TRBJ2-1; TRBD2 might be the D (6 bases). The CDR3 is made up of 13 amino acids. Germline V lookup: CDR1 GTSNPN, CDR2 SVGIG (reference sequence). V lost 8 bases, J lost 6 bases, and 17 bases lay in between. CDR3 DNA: TGTGCCCCGGGCGGTAGCGGATGCAATGAGCAGTTCTTC. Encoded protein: CAPGGSGCNEQFF.

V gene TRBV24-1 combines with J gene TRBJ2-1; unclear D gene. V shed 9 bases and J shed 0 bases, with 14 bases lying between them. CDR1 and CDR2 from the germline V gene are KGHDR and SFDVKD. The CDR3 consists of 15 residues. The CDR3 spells CATGSGVSSYNEQFF. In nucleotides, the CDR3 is TGTGCCACCGGTTCGGGTGTTAGCTCCTACAATGAGCAGTTCTTC.

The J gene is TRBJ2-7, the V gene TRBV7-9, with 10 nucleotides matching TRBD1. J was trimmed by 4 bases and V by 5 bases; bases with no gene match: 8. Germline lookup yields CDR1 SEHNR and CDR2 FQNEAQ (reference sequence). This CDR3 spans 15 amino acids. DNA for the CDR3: TGTGCCAGCAGCCATGCGGGACAGGGGCTTTACGAGCAGTACTTC. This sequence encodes CASSHAGQGLYEQYF.

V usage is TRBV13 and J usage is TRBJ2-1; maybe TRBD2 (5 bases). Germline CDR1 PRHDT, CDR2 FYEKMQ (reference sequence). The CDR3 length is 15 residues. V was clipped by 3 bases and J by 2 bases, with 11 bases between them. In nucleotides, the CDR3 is TGTGCCAGCAGCTTCGCCAGCGGAGCCTACAATGAGCAGTTCTTC. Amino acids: CASSFASGAYNEQFF.

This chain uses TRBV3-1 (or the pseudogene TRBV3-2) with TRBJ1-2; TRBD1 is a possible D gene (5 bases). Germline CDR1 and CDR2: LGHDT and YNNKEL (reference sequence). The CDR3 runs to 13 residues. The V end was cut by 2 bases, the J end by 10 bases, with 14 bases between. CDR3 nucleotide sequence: TGTGCCAGCAGCCAAATAGCGGGAGGGGACTACACCTTC. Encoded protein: CASSQIAGGDYTF.

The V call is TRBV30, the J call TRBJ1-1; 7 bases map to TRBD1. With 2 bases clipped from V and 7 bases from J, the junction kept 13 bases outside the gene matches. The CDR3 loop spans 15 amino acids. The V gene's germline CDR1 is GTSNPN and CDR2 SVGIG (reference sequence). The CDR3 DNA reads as TGTGCCTGGAGTTCACTAATTGGGACAGCCGTTGAAGCTTTCTTT. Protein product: CAWSSLIGTAVEAFF.

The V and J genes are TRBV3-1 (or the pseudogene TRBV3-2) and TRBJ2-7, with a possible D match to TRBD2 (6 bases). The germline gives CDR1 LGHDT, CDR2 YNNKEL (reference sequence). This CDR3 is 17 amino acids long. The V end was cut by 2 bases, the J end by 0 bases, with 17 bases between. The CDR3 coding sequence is TGTGCCAGCAGCCAACTCCGGGACGGACTAAACTCCTACGAGCAGTACTTC. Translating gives CASSQLRDGLNSYEQYF.

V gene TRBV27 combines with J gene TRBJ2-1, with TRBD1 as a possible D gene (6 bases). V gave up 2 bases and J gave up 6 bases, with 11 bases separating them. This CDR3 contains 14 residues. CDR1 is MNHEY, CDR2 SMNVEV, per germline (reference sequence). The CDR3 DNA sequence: TGTGCCAGCAGTTTACCTACAGGGCTCAATGAGCAGTTCTTC. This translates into CASSLPTGLNEQFF.

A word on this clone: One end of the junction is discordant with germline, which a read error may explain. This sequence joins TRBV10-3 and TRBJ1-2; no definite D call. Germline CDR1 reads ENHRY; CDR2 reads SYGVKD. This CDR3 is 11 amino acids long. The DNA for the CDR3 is TGTGCCATCGGTGACCCTCTCGTCGGTGCCTTC. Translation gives CAIGDPLVGAF.

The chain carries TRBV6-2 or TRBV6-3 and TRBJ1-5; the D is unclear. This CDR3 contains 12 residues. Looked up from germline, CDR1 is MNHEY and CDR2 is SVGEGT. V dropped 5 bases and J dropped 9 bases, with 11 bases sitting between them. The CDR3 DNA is TGTGCCAGCAGTCGTGGGCTATTGCCCCAGCATTTT. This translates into CASSRGLLPQHF.

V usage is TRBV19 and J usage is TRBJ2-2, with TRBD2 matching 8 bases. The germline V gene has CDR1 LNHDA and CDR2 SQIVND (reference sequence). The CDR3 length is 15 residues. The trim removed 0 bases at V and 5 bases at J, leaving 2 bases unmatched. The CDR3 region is CASSIDQRGTGELFF. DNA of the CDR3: TGTGCCAGTAGTATAGACCAGCGGGGGACCGGGGAGCTGTTTTTT.

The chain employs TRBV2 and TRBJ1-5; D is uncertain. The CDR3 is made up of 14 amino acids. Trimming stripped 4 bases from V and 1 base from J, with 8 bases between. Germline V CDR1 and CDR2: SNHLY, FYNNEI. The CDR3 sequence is CASSGGRSNQPQHF. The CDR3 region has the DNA TGTGCCAGCAGTGGCGGGCGAAGCAATCAGCCCCAGCATTTT.

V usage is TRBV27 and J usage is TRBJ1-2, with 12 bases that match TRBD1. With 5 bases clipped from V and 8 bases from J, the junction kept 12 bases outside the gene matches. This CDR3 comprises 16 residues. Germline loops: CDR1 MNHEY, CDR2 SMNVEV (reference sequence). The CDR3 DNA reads TGTGCCAGCAGTCCACTCCGGGACAGGGGGCGAGGAGGCTACACCTTC. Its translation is CASSPLRDRGRGGYTF.

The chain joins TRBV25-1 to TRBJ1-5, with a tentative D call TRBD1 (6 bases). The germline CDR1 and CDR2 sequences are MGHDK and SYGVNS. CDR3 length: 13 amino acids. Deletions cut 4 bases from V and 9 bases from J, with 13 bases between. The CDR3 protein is CASSGARGWPQHF. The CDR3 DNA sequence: TGTGCCAGCAGTGGGGCCAGGGGTTGGCCCCAGCATTTT.